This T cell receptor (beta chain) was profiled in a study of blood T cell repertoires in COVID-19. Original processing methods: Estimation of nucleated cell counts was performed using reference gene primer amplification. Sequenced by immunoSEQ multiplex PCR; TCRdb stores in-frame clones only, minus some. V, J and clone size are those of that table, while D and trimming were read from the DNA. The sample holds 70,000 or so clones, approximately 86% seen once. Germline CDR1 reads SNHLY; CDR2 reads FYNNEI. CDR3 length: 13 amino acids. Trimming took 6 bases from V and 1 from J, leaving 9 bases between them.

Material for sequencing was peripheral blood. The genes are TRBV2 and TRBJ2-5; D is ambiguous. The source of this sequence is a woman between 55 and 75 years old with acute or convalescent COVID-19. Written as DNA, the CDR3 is TGTGCCAGCAGCTCCGAGTTCCAAGAGACCCAGTACTTC. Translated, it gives CASSSEFQETQYF.